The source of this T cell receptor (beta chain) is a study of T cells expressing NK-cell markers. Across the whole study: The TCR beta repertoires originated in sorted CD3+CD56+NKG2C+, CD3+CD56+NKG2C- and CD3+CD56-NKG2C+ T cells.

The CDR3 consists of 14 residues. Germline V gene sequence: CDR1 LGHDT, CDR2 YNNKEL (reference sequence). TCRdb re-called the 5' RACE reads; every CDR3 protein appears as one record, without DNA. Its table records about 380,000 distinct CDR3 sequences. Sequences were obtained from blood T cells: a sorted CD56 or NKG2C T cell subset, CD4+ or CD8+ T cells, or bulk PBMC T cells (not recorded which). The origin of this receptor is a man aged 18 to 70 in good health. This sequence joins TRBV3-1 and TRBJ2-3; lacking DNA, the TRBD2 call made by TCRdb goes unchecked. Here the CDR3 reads CASSKRGGTDTQYF.